This entry concerns a single TCR beta chain. What it recognizes is unknown. The study ran its PCR with 60 Vbeta and 13 Jbeta primers. TCRdb keeps only in-frame clones here, not all; method: immunoSEQ multiplex PCR. The sample lists 150,000 to 200,000 clones, around four fifths seen once, with about 4% in the top ten. The data were obtained in a study of cytomegalovirus exposure and HLA in healthy donors. The study, taken as a whole, reports: In a later analysis, donors in an Asian-associated ancestry cluster reportedly had fewer N-insertions in productive TCRs than the cohort mean. Donors were assumed by presence/absence analyses to have roughly uniform sequencing depth. Reportedly, cytomegalovirus status was diagnosed with high sensitivity and specificity.

J gave up 5 bases and V 3 bases, and 9 bases lay outside the gene matches. From germline, CDR1 is SGDLS and CDR2 YYNGEE. The CDR3 sequence is 16 residues long. This clonotype was sampled from a man aged 45-65 years in good health and CMV-seropositive. The sequenced sample was PBMCs. The chain couples TRBV9 to TRBJ2-1; TRBD1 aligns across 9 bases. The CDR3 loop is CASSATKNRGHNEQFF. The CDR3 DNA reads TGTGCCAGCAGCGCAACGAAAAACAGGGGGCACAATGAGCAGTTCTTC.